The sequence of this T cell receptor beta chain was determined in a study of breast tumors, draining lymph nodes, adjacent tissues. Whole-study findings and limits: The lymph node origin of tumor T cells was framed as consistent with a hypothesis, not demonstrated. Compared with lymph nodes, tumors were less diverse; compared with nontumor tissue, more.

Per the germline V gene, CDR1 is SQVTM and CDR2 is ANQGSEA. V was trimmed by 8 bases and J by 3 bases, leaving 14 bases between them. The CDR3 sequence is 13 residues long. Turning to this clonotype: Its antigen is unidentified.

Samples came from axillary lymph nodes draining the breast cancer. TCRdb re-called the multiplex PCR reads through MiXCR, storing one row per CDR3 protein. The data contain fewer than 300,000 distinct CDR3 sequences, 32% of them seen just once; the ten biggest clones take up more than 1.3%. V and J are TRBV29-1 and TRBJ2-1; either TRBD1 or TRBD2 may supply D (5 bases each). Sequences were obtained from axillary lymph node tissue. The source is a female donor with breast cancer. Some clones in this sample may be carry-over from other donors' samples. The CDR3 DNA follows: TGCAGCTTAGATTTGGGACGCTACAATGAGCAGTTCTTC. Translation: CSLDLGRYNEQFF.